Listed here is a single T cell receptor beta chain. This sample is part of a study of blood T cell repertoires in COVID-19. Some clones are missing from TCRdb's copy, which holds only in-frame ones; the method was immunoSEQ multiplex PCR. The repertoire holds about 27,000 clones, around 93% seen once, with around 2.8% in the top ten. CDR1 and CDR2 from the germline V gene are LGHDT and YNNKEL (reference sequence). The CDR3 sequence is 14 residues long. V dropped 4 bases and J dropped 2; count of bases not matched to a gene: 2. This chain connects TRBV3-1 (or the pseudogene TRBV3-2) to TRBJ2-3; 8 nucleotides line up with TRBD2. The TCR sequence derives from a human donor in a cohort sampled during active COVID-19. Sequenced material: peripheral blood. The CDR3, as DNA: TGTGCCAGCAGCCTTAGCGGGGTCACAGATACGCAGTATTTT. Residues: CASSLSGVTDTQYF.